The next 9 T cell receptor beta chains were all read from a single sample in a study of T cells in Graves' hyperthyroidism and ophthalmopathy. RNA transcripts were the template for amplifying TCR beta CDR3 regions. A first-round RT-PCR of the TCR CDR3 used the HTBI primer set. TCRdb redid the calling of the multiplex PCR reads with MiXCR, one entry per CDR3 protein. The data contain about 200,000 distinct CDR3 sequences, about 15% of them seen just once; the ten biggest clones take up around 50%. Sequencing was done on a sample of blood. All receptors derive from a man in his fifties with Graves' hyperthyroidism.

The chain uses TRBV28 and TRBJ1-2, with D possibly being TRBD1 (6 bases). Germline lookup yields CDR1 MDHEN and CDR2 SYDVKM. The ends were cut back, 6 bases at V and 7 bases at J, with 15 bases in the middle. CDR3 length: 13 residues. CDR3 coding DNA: TGTGCCAGCAGCCACGAACAGGGCCGTGGCTACACCTTC. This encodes CASSHEQGRGYTF.

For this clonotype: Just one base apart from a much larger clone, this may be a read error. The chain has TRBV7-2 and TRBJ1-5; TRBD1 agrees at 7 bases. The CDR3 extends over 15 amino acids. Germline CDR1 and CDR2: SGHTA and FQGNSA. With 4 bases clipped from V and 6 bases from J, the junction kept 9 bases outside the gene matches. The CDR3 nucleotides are TGTACCAGCAGCTGGAAACAGGGGCATAGTCAGCCCCAGCATTTT. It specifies CTSSWKQGHSQPQHF.

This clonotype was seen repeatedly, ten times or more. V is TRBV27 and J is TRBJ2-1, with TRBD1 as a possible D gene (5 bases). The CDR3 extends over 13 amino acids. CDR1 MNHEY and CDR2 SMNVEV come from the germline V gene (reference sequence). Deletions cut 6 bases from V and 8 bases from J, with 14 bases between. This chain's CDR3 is CASSWGGFDEQFF. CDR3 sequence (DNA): TGTGCCAGCAGCTGGGGCGGTTTCGATGAGCAGTTCTTC.

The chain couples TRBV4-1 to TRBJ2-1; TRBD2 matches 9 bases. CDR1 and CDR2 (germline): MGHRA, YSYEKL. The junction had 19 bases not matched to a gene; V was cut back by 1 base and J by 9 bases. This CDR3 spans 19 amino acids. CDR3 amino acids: CASSQVGVAGGPSPAEQFF. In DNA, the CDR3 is TGCGCCAGCAGCCAAGTTGGGGTTGCGGGAGGGCCCTCCCCTGCTGAGCAGTTCTTC.

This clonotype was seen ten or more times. CDR3 loop: CASRGGEYTEAFF. The CDR3, as DNA: TGTGCCAGCCGTGGGGGAGAGTACACTGAAGCTTTCTTT. The V and J genes are TRBV28 and TRBJ1-1, with D possibly matching TRBD1 (5 bases). Trimming shortened V by 8 bases and J by 3 bases, and 13 bases separated the two germline ends. The germline CDR1 and CDR2 sequences are MDHEN and SYDVKM. CDR3 length: 13 amino acids. Using reference TRBV28 and TRBJ1-1 for the parts outside the CDR3, the full variable domain is DVKVTQSSRYLVKRTGEKVFLECVQDMDHENMFWYRQDPGLGLRLIYFSYDVKMKEKGDIPEGYSVSREKKERFSLILESASTNQTSMYLCASRGGEYTEAFFGQGTRLTVV.

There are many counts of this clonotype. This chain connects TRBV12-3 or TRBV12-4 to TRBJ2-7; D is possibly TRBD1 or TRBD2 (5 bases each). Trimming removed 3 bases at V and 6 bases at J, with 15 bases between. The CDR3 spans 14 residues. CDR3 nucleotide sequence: TGTGCCAGCAGTTTTCTAGAGGGGACGACCGAGCAGTACTTC. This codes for CASSFLEGTTEQYF.

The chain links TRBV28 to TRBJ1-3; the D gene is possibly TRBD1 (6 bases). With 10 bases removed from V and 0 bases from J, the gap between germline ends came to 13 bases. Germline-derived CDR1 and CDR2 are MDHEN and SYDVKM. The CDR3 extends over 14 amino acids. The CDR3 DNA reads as TGTGCCACCACAGGGCCGATCTCTGGAAACACCATATATTTT. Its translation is CATTGPISGNTIYF.

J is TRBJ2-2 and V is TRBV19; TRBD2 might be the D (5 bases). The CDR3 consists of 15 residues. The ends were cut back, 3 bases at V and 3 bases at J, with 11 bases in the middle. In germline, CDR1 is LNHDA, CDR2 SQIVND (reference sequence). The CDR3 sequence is CASSIRTLYTGELFF. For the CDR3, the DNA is TGTGCCAGTAGTATTCGGACTTTATACACCGGGGAGCTGTTTTTT.

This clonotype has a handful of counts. DNA of the CDR3: TGCAGCGCTGAGGTTCTGGTCCGCGGTGCCTACGAGCAGTACTTC. Translated: CSAEVLVRGAYEQYF. The chain uses TRBV29-1 and TRBJ2-7; D unresolved. This CDR3 has 15 residues. CDR1 is SQVTM and CDR2 is ANQGSEA in the germline V gene. Deletions cut 7 bases from V and 2 bases from J, with 21 bases between.